Listed here is a single T cell receptor beta chain. Its specificity is not known. This record comes from a study of memory CD4+ T cells and cytomegalovirus serostatus. Whole-study context: This sample comes from healthy Belgian adults, under 10 CMV seropositive, 20 to 25 seronegative.

V shed 1 base and J shed 6 bases, with 19 bases lying between them. The CDR3 consists of 16 residues. In the original analysis: After removing out-of-frame reads, 2 million to 2.5 million distinct TCRbeta sequences remained. TCRdb's copy holds only in-frame clones and misses some; the assay was immunoSEQ multiplex PCR. V and J calls and clone size follow that table, whereas D and trimming were derived from the DNA. Found here are about 64,000 clones, over 60% of them singletons; the top ten hold about 1%. Overall study results and limits: About 40% of the roughly 150 known CMV-associated TCRbeta sequences appeared in CD4+ memory.

Single viable CD3+CD4+CD8-CD45RO+ cells were sorted as the memory CD4+ T cells. Positive selection with CD4 microbeads enriched total CD4+ T cells. The sequenced material came from memory CD4+ T cells from blood. The chain uses TRBV6-7 and TRBJ2-7, with D maybe TRBD1 (6 bases). TRBV6-7 is an ORF; its function is uncertain. The receptor comes from an adult in good health and CMV-seronegative. The CDR3 sequence: CASSYCRWTVDCEQYF. DNA for the CDR3: TGTGCCAGCAGTTACTGTAGGTGGACAGTGGATTGCGAGCAGTACTTC.